This TCR beta chain was sequenced in a study of blood T cell repertoires in COVID-19. V lost 1 base and J lost 3; bases outside the gene matches: 3. The CDR3 is 15 amino acids. The germline V gene encodes CDR1 LGHNA and CDR2 YNFKEQ. Followed over time, Seattle patients had been enrolled while infection was active. The authors' processing: Reference gene primer amplification yielded estimated nucleated cell counts. Measured with immunoSEQ multiplex PCR; TCRdb has only the in-frame clones, and not every one. V, J and clone size are taken as reported in that table, and D and trimming were inferred from the DNA itself. The data contain about 260,000 clones, more than 90% of them singletons.

The chain joins TRBV4-2 to TRBJ1-5, with TRBD1 identical over 7 bases. The sample was peripheral blood. The TCR was taken from a person aged 18-29 years with COVID-19, enrolled during active disease. CDR3 DNA sequence: TGTGCCAGCAGCCAAGGAGACAGGGACAATCAGCCCCAGCATTTT. The encoded protein is CASSQGDRDNQPQHF.